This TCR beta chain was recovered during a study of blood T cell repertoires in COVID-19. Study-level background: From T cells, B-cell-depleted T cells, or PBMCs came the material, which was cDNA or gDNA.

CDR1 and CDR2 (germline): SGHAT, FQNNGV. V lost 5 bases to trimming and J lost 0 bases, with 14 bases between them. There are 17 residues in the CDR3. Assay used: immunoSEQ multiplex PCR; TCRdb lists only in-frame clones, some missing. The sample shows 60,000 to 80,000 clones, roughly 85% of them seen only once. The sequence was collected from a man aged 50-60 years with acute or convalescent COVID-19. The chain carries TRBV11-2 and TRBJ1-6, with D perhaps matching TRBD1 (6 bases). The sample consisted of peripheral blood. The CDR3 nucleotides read TGTGCCAGCAGCGTGGCTGGGGGCAGCTCCTATAATTCACCCCTCCACTTT. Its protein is CASSVAGGSSYNSPLHF.